This T cell receptor (beta chain) was sequenced for a study of control samples from healthy donors and cancer patients. The CDR3 has 15 residues. V gave up 0 bases and J gave up 3 bases, with 9 bases separating them. CDR1 and CDR2 (germline): LGHNT, FRNRAP. The method was immunoSEQ multiplex PCR; TCRdb's version includes in-frame clones alone and lacks a portion of them. The sample includes some 99,000 clones, around nine tenths of them seen just once. The sequence derives from a human donor in good health. The donor label of this sample is uncertain. Sequencing was carried out using blood. The rearrangement uses TRBV12-5 and TRBJ2-4, with a weak D call TRBD1 (6 bases). CDR3 sequence: CASGLVEGHKNIQYF. CDR3 nucleotide sequence: TGTGCTAGTGGTTTGGTCGAGGGACACAAAAACATTCAGTACTTC.